A single sample is the source of the 22 T cell receptor beta chains below, sequenced in a study of blood T cells in healthy people across ages. It was with a sample-barcoded 5' primer and a J-beta primer mix that a second PCR of about 6 to 11 cycles was run. TCRdb fed the 5' RACE reads into MiXCR, producing one record per CDR3 protein. The table includes fewer than 950,000 distinct CDR3 sequences, around 36% detected once. The specimen sequenced was blood. The receptors come from a man younger than 35 in good health.

V is TRBV5-1 and J is TRBJ2-1; the match to TRBD2 covers 8 bases. The CDR3 runs 16 residues. Germline values: CDR1 SGHRS, CDR2 YFSETQ. Trimming removed 4 bases from V and 4 bases from J; junction bases left unmatched: 10. CDR3 in amino acids: CASSKLAGHFYNEQFF. The CDR3 DNA follows: TGCGCCAGCAGCAAGCTAGCGGGCCACTTTTACAATGAGCAGTTCTTC.

This chain uses TRBV5-1 with TRBJ2-7, with 12 bases lining up with TRBD1. This CDR3 spans 16 amino acids. V shed 3 bases and J 2 bases; nucleotides not matched to a gene: 6. Germline CDR1 SGHRS, CDR2 YFSETQ. The CDR3 region is CASSSGTGGTAYEQYF. The CDR3 region has the DNA TGCGCCAGCAGCTCCGGGACAGGGGGCACCGCCTACGAGCAGTACTTC.

The gene calls are TRBV9 and TRBJ2-1; TRBD1 or TRBD2 may be the D gene (6 bases each). The ends were cut back, 0 bases at V and 4 bases at J, with 11 bases in the middle. Germline loops: CDR1 SGDLS, CDR2 YYNGEE. This CDR3 is 15 amino acids long. This CDR3 reads CASSVAWGAYNEQFF. CDR3 coding DNA: TGTGCCAGCAGCGTAGCGTGGGGGGCATACAATGAGCAGTTCTTC.

This clonotype was seen a few times. The chain couples TRBV25-1 to TRBJ2-5; a possible D gene is TRBD2 (5 bases). Trimming pared 2 bases from V and 5 bases from J, leaving 15 bases between. This CDR3 has 15 residues. CDR1 is MGHDK and CDR2 is SYGVNS in the germline V gene. CDR3 residues: CASSEPREGPETQYF. The DNA of the CDR3 is TGTGCCAGCAGTGAACCCCGTGAGGGTCCGGAGACCCAGTACTTC. Looking up the rest from reference TRBV25-1 and TRBJ2-5 gives the full variable domain: EADIYQTPRYLVIGTGKKITLECSQTMGHDKMYWYQQDPGMELHLIHYSYGVNSTEKGDLSSESTVSRIRTEHFPLTLESARPSHTSQYLCASSEPREGPETQYFGPGTRLLVL.

This clonotype was seen many times. The chain recombines TRBV9 with TRBJ2-7; 8 bases are a match to TRBD2. V shed 2 bases and J 1 base; nucleotides not matched to a gene: 5. CDR1 and CDR2 from the germline V gene are SGDLS and YYNGEE. The CDR3 length is 15 residues. The CDR3 bases are TGTGCCAGCAGCGTCGATAGCGGGGTTTCCTACGAGCAGTACTTC. Its translation is CASSVDSGVSYEQYF.

The sample holds a few counts of this clonotype. CDR3 bases: TGTGCCTCGGCCGTAGACTACGAGCAGTACTTC. It is translated as CASAVDYEQYF. The chain joins TRBV30 to TRBJ2-7; the D is unclear. CDR3 length equals 11 residues. Trimming pared 7 bases from V and 3 bases from J, leaving 10 bases between. Per germline, CDR1 GTSNPN and CDR2 SVGIG (reference sequence).

The chain uses TRBV20-1 and TRBJ1-2, with D hard to call. From germline, CDR1 is DFQATT and CDR2 SNEGSKA (reference sequence). This CDR3 has 13 residues. V lost 1 base, J lost 0 bases, and 6 bases lay in between. This CDR3 reads CSARGGANYGYTF. For the CDR3, the DNA is TGCAGTGCTAGAGGGGGAGCTAACTATGGCTACACCTTC.

This clonotype has only a few counts. V gene TRBV20-1 combines with J gene TRBJ1-1, with D hard to call. Germline V gene lookup returns CDR1 DFQATT and CDR2 SNEGSKA (reference sequence). The V end lost 0 bases, the J end lost 4 bases, and 12 bases lay between the germline ends. The CDR3 loop spans 14 amino acids. CDR3 amino acids: CSARDSSIRTEAFF. In DNA form, the CDR3 reads TGCAGTGCTAGAGATTCGTCAATCCGCACTGAAGCTTTCTTT.

This clonotype was detected a few times. The CDR3 DNA reads as TGCAGCGTGAGGGGCGGGGAAGCCAAAAACATTCAGTACTTC. Translated: CSVRGGEAKNIQYF. The chain has TRBV29-1 and TRBJ2-4, with D perhaps matching TRBD2 (6 bases). The V end lost 6 bases, the J end lost 0 bases, and 12 bases lay between the germline ends. The germline gives CDR1 SQVTM, CDR2 ANQGSEA. There are 14 residues in the CDR3.

The chain combines TRBV27 with TRBJ2-2, with TRBD2 matching over 8 bases. Losses at the gene ends were 5 bases for V and 4 bases for J; bases not matched to a gene: 6. In germline, CDR1 is MNHEY, CDR2 SMNVEV (reference sequence). The CDR3 covers 15 residues. The CDR3 DNA reads TGTGCCAGCAGTGTGGGACTAGATTTCACCGGGGAGCTGTTTTTT. The encoded protein is CASSVGLDFTGELFF.

This clonotype was detected only a few times. CDR3 nucleotide sequence: TGTGCCACCAGCAGAGATAAAGACGGGGACCGCCACAATGAGCAGTACTTC. This encodes CATSRDKDGDRHNEQYF. The gene calls are TRBV15 and TRBJ2-7; D is tentatively TRBD1 or TRBD2 (5 bases each). Germline values: CDR1 LNHNV, CDR2 YYDKDF (reference sequence). V shed 0 bases and J shed 7 bases, with 22 bases lying between them. The CDR3 has 17 residues.

A few counts support this clonotype. CDR3 DNA: TGTGCCAGCAGTTTATTTGCAGGAGCCTACGAGCAGTACTTC. It is translated as CASSLFAGAYEQYF. This chain joins TRBV27 and TRBJ2-7; D remains unclear. Trimming left V 1 base short and J 2 bases short, with 9 bases between. The CDR3 extends over 14 amino acids. Germline V lookup: CDR1 MNHEY, CDR2 SMNVEV (reference sequence).

In its sample, this clonotype was seen a few times. The chain employs TRBV13 and TRBJ2-1; D may be TRBD1 or TRBD2 (5 bases each). Per germline, CDR1 PRHDT and CDR2 FYEKMQ (reference sequence). Trimming took off 3 bases at V and 9 bases at J, with 15 bases between the two ends. This CDR3 contains 14 residues. CDR3 sequence reads: CASSLGLATSEQFF. The DNA for the CDR3 is TGTGCCAGCAGCTTGGGGCTAGCCACAAGTGAGCAGTTCTTC.

The chain combines TRBV14 with TRBJ1-1; D remains ambiguous. The V gene lost 1 base and the J gene lost 7 bases, with 13 bases spanning the gap. Germline V gene data show CDR1 as SGHDN and CDR2 as FVKESK. The CDR3 loop spans 14 amino acids. Here the CDR3 reads CASSQGARSLEAFF. The CDR3 DNA follows: TGTGCCAGCAGCCAAGGCGCACGGAGCCTTGAAGCTTTCTTT. Variable domain in full (rest from reference TRBV14 and TRBJ1-1): EAGVTQFPSHSVIEKGQTVTLRCDPISGHDNLYWYRRVMGKEIKFLLHFVKESKQDESGMPNNRFLAERTGGTYSTLKVQPAELEDSGVYFCASSQGARSLEAFFGQGTRLTVV.

The chain combines TRBV7-9 with TRBJ2-1; 7 bases match TRBD2. The V segment lost 6 bases and the J segment 0 bases; nucleotides outside the gene matches: 8. The CDR3 is 16 amino acids. Germline V gives CDR1 SEHNR, CDR2 FQNEAQ (reference sequence). CDR3 protein: CASRPPGGSSYNEQFF. CDR3 in DNA: TGTGCCAGCAGACCTCCTGGCGGGAGCTCCTACAATGAGCAGTTCTTC.

The table lists this clonotype with a count of one. The CDR3 does not end in the conserved phenylalanine or tryptophan, so this is likely a read error. CDR3 region: CASSLRGRGTDTQYV. DNA of the CDR3: TGTGCCAGCAGCCTAAGGGGCAGGGGGACAGATACGCAGTATGTT. The chain carries TRBV7-8 and TRBJ2-3; 7 bases fit TRBD1. Trimming removed 5 bases from V and 3 bases from J; junction bases left unmatched: 8. CDR1 is SGHVS and CDR2 is FQNEAQ in the germline V gene. The CDR3 contains 15 residues.

The chain recombines TRBV6-5 with TRBJ1-1; D gene ambiguous. Trimming cost V 2 bases and J 4 bases, with 14 bases left between them. Germline V lookup: CDR1 MNHEY, CDR2 SVGAGI. CDR3 length: 15 residues. CDR3 protein: CASSYSNRGSTEAFF. The DNA of the CDR3 is TGTGCCAGCAGTTACAGTAACCGAGGCAGCACTGAAGCTTTCTTT.

This clonotype was counted a few times. This chain links TRBV29-1 with TRBJ2-1; 7 bases align to TRBD1. V lost 5 bases to trimming and J lost 0 bases; unmatched junction nucleotides: 7. The CDR3 is 15 residues long. Per germline, CDR1 SQVTM and CDR2 ANQGSEA. The CDR3 here is CSVLDRSSSYNEQFF. The CDR3 DNA reads TGCAGCGTTTTGGACAGGTCGAGCTCCTACAATGAGCAGTTCTTC.

The chain carries TRBV19 and TRBJ1-1, with D unresolved. The CDR3 has 14 amino acids. CDR1 and CDR2 from the germline V gene are LNHDA and SQIVND (reference sequence). V lost 1 base and J 12 bases, leaving 18 bases between the germline ends. The CDR3 DNA sequence: TGTGCCAGTAGTATAGGTGGTGGGCCGCGAACGACTTTCTTT. Encoded protein: CASSIGGGPRTTFF.

This clonotype was counted a few times. This sequence joins TRBV6-6 and TRBJ1-5; tentative D call: TRBD1 (5 bases). The germline CDR1 and CDR2 sequences are MNHNY and SVGAGI (reference sequence). The CDR3 has 12 amino acids. Trimming took 9 bases from V and 3 from J, leaving 9 bases between them. The CDR3 spells CASGGNNQPQHF. In nucleotides, the CDR3 is TGTGCCAGTGGGGGGAACAATCAGCCCCAGCATTTT.

This clonotype was detected only a few times. J is TRBJ1-2 and V is TRBV20-1; no firm D call. The length of the CDR3 is 13 residues. CDR1 and CDR2 (germline): DFQATT, SNEGSKA (reference sequence). Trimming left V 6 bases short and J 3 bases short, with 14 bases between. DNA for the CDR3: TGCAGTGCCGTCAGGTTCGGTGACTATGGCTACACCTTC. Translating gives CSAVRFGDYGYTF.

As regards this clonotype: This may be a read error, as it is one base from a much larger clone. J is TRBJ2-3 and V is TRBV29-1; the match to TRBD1 covers 8 bases. There are 13 residues in the CDR3. The V gene end was trimmed by 7 bases and the J gene end by 3 bases; junction bases not matched to a gene: 6. CDR1 and CDR2 from the germline V gene are SQVTM and ANQGSEA. The CDR3 spells CSGRTGLTDTQYF. The CDR3 region has the DNA TGCAGCGGCCGGACAGGGCTGACAGATACGCAGTATTTT.